The 29 T cell receptor beta chains reported below all come from one sample, sequenced in a study of CD8+ T cells in alopecia areata. Using CD4, CD8alpha, NKG2D, NKG2ACE and other markers, pooled cutaneous lymph node cells were sorted. Isolated RNA was reverse transcribed into cDNA used as the sequencing template. Repertoires were generated with immunoSEQ multiplex PCR, while TCRdb's copy carries only in-frame clones and drops some. The sample counts 15,000 to 20,000 clones, none seen once; the ten largest own around 29%. Sequencing was done on a sample of CD8+ T cells sorted from a lymph node. The source of these receptors is a C3H/HeJ mouse with alopecia areata. Strain haplotype at MHC: H2-k.

This clone occurred a few times. The protein recorded in TCRdb does not match the translated DNA at residue 13; the protein presented here comes from translating the DNA. These gene names are mouse names. The CDR3 is cut off 3 residues early in the read; its end comes from the germline J gene. The chain joins TRBV13-1 to TRBJ1-3; perhaps TRBD1 as D (6 bases). This CDR3 is built from 16 residues. Germline V lookup: CDR1 NSHNY, CDR2 SYGAGN. Trimming cost V 3 bases and J 0 bases, with 13 bases left between them. CDR3 amino acids: CASSAWTALSGNTLYF. The CDR3 bases that were read are TGTGCCAGCAGTGCATGGACAGCTCTTTCTGGAAATACG.

Regarding this clone: The genes and germline here are from mouse. The read ends 4 residues early relative to the CDR3; the germline J gene fills the gap. The chain carries TRBV31 and TRBJ1-1, with 7 bases identical to TRBD1. Germline CDR1 reads GKSSPN; CDR2 reads SITVG. This CDR3 is 14 amino acids long. CDR3 bases read: TGTGCCTGGAGTCGACAGGGCGGGAAGGGA. Protein product: CAWSRQGGKG. The whole CDR3 sequence reads CAWSRQGGKGEVFF.

On this clone: The listed genes are named as in mouse. The read halts 4 residues ahead of the CDR3 end, with the missing end drawn from the germline J gene. The rearrangement joins TRBV14 to TRBJ2-7; 9 bases line up with TRBD2. The CDR3 sequence is 14 residues long. CDR1 and CDR2 from the germline V gene are SGHDT and FRDEAV. Germline trimming cut 1 base from V and 1 base from J; bases unmatched to any gene: 0. The sequenced CDR3 bases are TGTGCCAGCAGTTTCCTGGGGGGGTCCTAT. This encodes CASSFLGGSY. The whole CDR3 protein is CASSFLGGSYEQYF. Combining the CDR3 with reference TRBV14 and TRBJ2-7 gives the whole variable domain EAGVTQSPRYAVLQEGQAVSFWCDPISGHDTLYWYQQPRDQGPQLLVYFRDEAVIDNSQLPSDRFSAVRPKGTNSTLKIQSAKQGDTATYLCASSFLGGSYEQYFGPGTRLTVL.

This clone has a handful of counts. Gene names denote mouse genes. The DNA ends 4 residues before the CDR3 does, and the rest of the CDR3 is filled in from the germline J gene. V usage is TRBV13-2 and J usage is TRBJ1-2; D might be TRBD1 (6 bases). The germline V gene has CDR1 NNHNN and CDR2 SYGAGS (reference sequence). This CDR3 contains 14 residues. Trimming stripped 2 bases from V and 3 bases from J, with 11 bases between. The CDR3 sequence: CASGEAGVDSDYTF. The sequenced CDR3 bases are TGTGCCAGCGGTGAAGCAGGGGTGGACTCC.

This clone has a handful of counts. One junction end disagrees with the germline gene, perhaps due to a read error. Mouse gene names apply. The read comes to an end 4 residues before the CDR3 does, leaving the germline J gene to fill in the end. The chain combines TRBV19 with TRBJ2-4, with TRBD1 as a possible D gene (6 bases). The CDR3 covers 15 residues. Germline values: CDR1 FNHDT, CDR2 SITEND (reference sequence). The CDR3 sequence is CASSLGTPSRNTLYF. CDR3 DNA (partial): TGTGCCAGCAGTCTTGGGACACCTAGTCGAAAC.

This clone has a count of ten or more. Genes and germline are mouse. The read stops 4 residues short of the end of the CDR3; the missing end is completed from the germline J gene. Other DNA sequences in the same sample also yield this CDR3. This rearrangement joins TRBV17 to TRBJ2-7; the match to TRBD2 covers 9 bases. This CDR3 is built from 13 residues. From germline, CDR1 is MNHDT and CDR2 YYDKIL. This CDR3 reads CASSRTGGYEQYF. The DNA read from the CDR3 is TGTGCTAGCAGTAGGACTGGGGGTTAT.

On this clone itself: These gene names are mouse names. The read ends 4 residues before the CDR3 terminus; that terminus is restored from the germline J gene. This rearrangement joins TRBV13-1 to TRBJ1-1; D perhaps matches TRBD1 (6 bases). The V gene's germline CDR1 is NSHNY and CDR2 SYGAGN. There are 15 residues in the CDR3. Incomplete CDR3 DNA: TGTGCCAGCAGTGATGCATCTGGGGGGGCGCGA. Its protein is CASSDASGGAR. The whole CDR3 sequence reads CASSDASGGAREVFF.

This clone has more than one count but fewer than ten. Genes here carry mouse names. The CDR3 extends 4 residues past the end of the read, so its final part is completed from the germline J gene. V gene TRBV31 combines with J gene TRBJ2-2; 7 bases align to TRBD2. V was clipped by 2 bases and J by 0 bases; unmatched bases: 0. CDR1 and CDR2 from the germline V gene are GKSSPN and SITVG. The CDR3 sequence is 14 residues long. The CDR3 bases that were read are TGTGCCTGGAGTGGGGGGGCAAACACCGGG. It is translated as CAWSGGANTG. The whole CDR3 reads CAWSGGANTGQLYF. Variable domain in full (rest from reference TRBV31 and TRBJ2-2): AQTIHQWPVAEIKAVGSPLSLGCTIKGKSSPNLYWYWQATGGTLQQLFYSITVGQVESVVQLNLSASRPKDDQFILSTEKLLLSHSGFYLCAWSGGANTGQLYFGEGSKLTVL.

The sample holds many counts of this clone. At residue 13, TCRdb's protein disagrees with the DNA translation; the protein shown here derives from the DNA. Gene and germline names: mouse. The DNA ends 3 residues before the CDR3 does, and the rest of the CDR3 is filled in from the germline J gene. The V and J genes are TRBV1 and TRBJ1-6; maybe TRBD1 (6 bases). TRBJ1-6 is filed as an ORF, its function uncertain. CDR3 size: 16 residues. Trimming stripped 0 bases from V and 4 bases from J, with 10 bases between. Germline lookup yields CDR1 NSQYPW and CDR2 LRSPGD (reference sequence). The CDR3 bases that were read are TGCACCTGCAGTGCAGAATGGGACAAGTATAATTCGCCC. Translation gives CTCSAEWDKYNSP. Given in full, the CDR3 is CTCSAEWDKYNSPLYF.

This clone appeared a few times. Gene labels here are mouse ones. The read gets to within 4 residues of the CDR3 end, and the germline J gene fills in the rest. The rearrangement joins TRBV19 to TRBJ2-1; 11 positions match TRBD1. V lost 0 bases and J lost 3; bases outside the gene matches: 2. The CDR3 spans 16 residues. The germline gives CDR1 FNHDT, CDR2 SITEND (reference sequence). CDR3 protein: CASSIVGTGGYAEQFF. Incomplete CDR3 DNA: TGTGCCAGCAGTATAGTCGGGACAGGGGGCTATGCT.

This clone turned up a few times. Relative to the germline gene, one junction end is altered; a read error may explain this. These gene names are mouse names. CDR3 loop: CASGDAWVSNERLFF. CDR3 DNA, as far as it was read: TGTGCCAGCGGTGATGCATGGGTTTCCAACGAA. The chain has TRBV13-1 and TRBJ1-4; D is uncertain. Sequencing ends 4 residues short of the CDR3 end; the germline J gene provides the rest. This CDR3 comprises 15 residues. Germline V gene sequence: CDR1 NSHNY, CDR2 SYGAGN.

This clone was observed a few times. Gene names and germline refer to mouse. The read finishes 4 residues shy of the CDR3 end, and the germline J gene is used to complete it. The chain joins TRBV13-3 to TRBJ2-4, with 9 bases identical to TRBD2. CDR3 length: 14 amino acids. Germline-derived CDR1 and CDR2 are NNHDY and SYVADS. The CDR3 bases that were read are TGTGCCAGCAGTGCGACTGGGGGTAAAAAC. Its protein product is CASSATGGKN. The whole CDR3 region reads CASSATGGKNTLYF. Supplemented by reference TRBV13-3 and TRBJ2-4, the full variable domain reads EAAVTQSPRSKVAVTGGKVTLSCHQTNNHDYMYWYRQDTGHGLRLIHYSYVADSTEKGDIPDGYKASRPSQENFSLILELASLSQTAVYFCASSATGGKNTLYFGAGTRLSVL.

On this clone: Mouse names are used for the genes. From the germline J gene comes the end of the CDR3, since the read stops 4 residues before it. The J gene is TRBJ2-1, the V gene TRBV19; possibly TRBD1 for D (6 bases). This CDR3 has 14 residues. Trimming pared 5 bases from V and 1 base from J, leaving 10 bases between. The V gene's germline CDR1 is FNHDT and CDR2 SITEND (reference sequence). CDR3 sequence reads: CASSPQGNYAEQFF. CDR3 bases read: TGTGCCAGCAGCCCCCAGGGGAACTATGCT.

This clone was counted many times. Gene names are the mouse ones. Read data end 4 residues before the CDR3 end; the end is taken from the germline J gene. The chain is built from TRBV13-3 and TRBJ2-3, with 10 bases identical to TRBD2. The ends lost 5 bases at V and 0 bases at J; junction bases unmatched: 6. This CDR3 comprises 16 residues. Germline CDR1 NNHDY, CDR2 SYVADS. Here the CDR3 reads CASRRTGGPSAETLYF. The CDR3 DNA, read in part, is TGTGCCAGCAGACGGACTGGGGGACCTAGTGCAGAA.

This clone was detected a few times. Each gene name is a mouse one. The read terminates 4 residues before the CDR3 end, so the remaining end is supplied by the germline J gene. The V gene is TRBV13-1, the J gene TRBJ2-1, with 7 bases aligning to TRBD2. Germline V gives CDR1 NSHNY, CDR2 SYGAGN. The CDR3 runs to 15 residues. Germline trimming cut 2 bases from V and 1 base from J; bases unmatched to any gene: 3. Partial CDR3 DNA: TGTGCCAGCAGTGACGACTGGGACAACTATGCT. The encoded protein is CASSDDWDNYA. The CDR3 reads in full as CASSDDWDNYAEQFF.

Points on this clone: The genes are named according to mouse. The DNA ends 4 residues before the CDR3 does, and the rest of the CDR3 is filled in from the germline J gene. The chain carries TRBV19 and TRBJ2-5; D may be TRBD1 (6 bases). The V end lost 5 bases, the J end lost 0 bases, and 13 bases lay between the germline ends. The CDR3 runs to 15 residues. CDR1 FNHDT and CDR2 SITEND come from the germline V gene (reference sequence). CDR3 DNA, as far as it was read: TGTGCCAGCAGGGACCTCGGACAGAACCAAGAC. It translates to CASRDLGQNQD. The full-length CDR3 reads as CASRDLGQNQDTQYF.

Turning to this clone: Mouse gene names and germline throughout. The CDR3 end is not reached by the read, which stops 4 residues before it; the germline J gene fills it in. The chain carries TRBV1 and TRBJ2-7; D is possibly TRBD1 (6 bases). The CDR3 contains 12 residues. Germline V gene data show CDR1 as NSQYPW and CDR2 as LRSPGD (reference sequence). The CDR3 DNA, read in part, is TGCACCTGCAGTGAGGGACAATAT. Protein sequence: CTCSEGQY. The whole CDR3 protein is CTCSEGQYEQYF.

As concerns this clone: Gene names and germline match the mouse. The read terminates 4 residues ahead of where the CDR3 ends, so the germline J gene completes it. The V gene is TRBV19, the J gene TRBJ2-5, with D perhaps TRBD1 (6 bases). The length of the CDR3 is 13 residues. The V gene's germline CDR1 is FNHDT and CDR2 SITEND (reference sequence). CDR3 sequence reads: CASSETGRDTQYF. Incomplete CDR3 DNA: TGTGCCAGCAGTGAGACAGGTCGGGAC.

This clone was seen only a few times. Any gene name here is a mouse gene name. The read ends 4 residues shy of where the CDR3 ends; the end is completed using the germline J gene. The chain is built from TRBV19 and TRBJ2-7, with 7 bases fitting TRBD1. Germline lookup yields CDR1 FNHDT and CDR2 SITEND (reference sequence). This CDR3 has 14 residues. J was trimmed by 3 bases and V by 0 bases; bases with no gene match: 3. Incomplete CDR3 DNA: TGTGCCAGCAGTATAGGTGGGACAGTCTAT. It specifies CASSIGGTVY. The full CDR3 protein reads CASSIGGTVYEQYF. The whole variable domain, remainder taken from reference TRBV19 and TRBJ2-7, is GGIITQTPKFLIGQEGQKLTLKCQQNFNHDTMYWYRQDSGKGLRLIYYSITENDLQKGDLSEGYDASREKKSSFSLTVTSAQKNEMAVFLCASSIGGTVYEQYFGPGTRLTVL.

Concerning this clone itself: Any gene name here is a mouse gene name. Read sequence stops 4 residues before the CDR3 end, and the germline J gene provides the missing end. This rearrangement joins TRBV1 to TRBJ1-4; possible D gene TRBD1, 5 bases. The CDR3 has 16 amino acids. The germline V gene has CDR1 NSQYPW and CDR2 LRSPGD (reference sequence). V lost 0 bases and J 0 bases, leaving 8 bases between the germline ends. The sequenced CDR3 bases are TGCACCTGCAGTGCAGATCAGACAGTTTCCAACGAA. It codes for CTCSADQTVSNE. In full, the CDR3 reads CTCSADQTVSNERLFF.

This clone was seen many times. The listed genes are named as in mouse. The CDR3 extends 4 residues past the end of the read, so its final part is completed from the germline J gene. This sequence joins TRBV1 and TRBJ2-7, with D maybe TRBD2 (6 bases). CDR3 length: 13 amino acids. Germline V lookup: CDR1 NSQYPW, CDR2 LRSPGD (reference sequence). V was pared by 2 bases and J by 3 bases, with 8 bases between. The CDR3 region is CTCSALGIYEQYF. The CDR3 DNA, read in part, is TGCACCTGCAGTGCACTGGGGATCTAT.

This clone has at least ten counts. Any gene name here is a mouse gene name. The CDR3 bases that were read are TGCACCTGCAGTGAGTCCCGGGACTGGGAGAACTATGCT. This translates into CTCSESRDWENYA. The full-length CDR3 reads as CTCSESRDWENYAEQFF. The chain uses TRBV1 and TRBJ2-1, with 9 bases fitting TRBD2. The read ends 4 residues early relative to the CDR3; the germline J gene fills the gap. Germline V lookup: CDR1 NSQYPW, CDR2 LRSPGD (reference sequence). The CDR3 extends over 17 amino acids. Unmatched junction bases numbered 8, after V lost 4 bases and J lost 1 base.

On this clone itself: The gene names given are mouse names. The sequence runs out 4 residues before the end of the CDR3; the remainder is reconstructed from the germline J gene. The chain is built from TRBV5 and TRBJ2-1; 9 nucleotides agree with TRBD2. Trimming took 0 bases from V and 6 from J; bases not matched to a gene: 3. This CDR3 has 15 amino acids. Germline lookup yields CDR1 LGHNA and CDR2 YNLKQL (reference sequence). The CDR3 is CASSQDLGGSAEQFF. The CDR3 bases that were read are TGTGCCAGCAGCCAAGATCTGGGGGGGAGTGCT.

This clone has just a few counts. These gene names are mouse names. The CDR3 extends 4 residues past the end of the read, so its final part is completed from the germline J gene. V gene TRBV13-3 combines with J gene TRBJ2-2; D is possibly TRBD1 (5 bases). Germline-derived CDR1 and CDR2 are NNHDY and SYVADS. V was shortened by 1 base and J by 1 base, with 8 bases between the two germline ends. This CDR3 region has 15 residues. The CDR3 protein is CASSDRQGNTGQLYF. The covered CDR3 bases are TGTGCCAGCAGTGATAGGCAGGGAAACACCGGG.

Many counts were recorded for this clone. Genes and germline come from the mouse. The sequenced fragment ends 4 residues before the CDR3 boundary, so the rest is inferred from the germline J gene. The chain recombines TRBV13-3 with TRBJ2-7, with D tentatively TRBD1 (5 bases). CDR3 length equals 14 residues. The V gene lost 2 bases and the J gene lost 0 bases, with 9 bases spanning the gap. Germline V CDR1 and CDR2: NNHDY, SYVADS. The sequenced part of the CDR3 DNA is TGTGCCAGCAGTGACCCGACAGCCTCCTAT. Translating gives CASSDPTASY. The full CDR3 sequence reads CASSDPTASYEQYF.

This clone has more than one count but fewer than ten. Here the gene names and germline are mouse. The read falls 4 residues short of the CDR3 end, and the missing part is taken from the germline J gene. The chain carries TRBV13-1 and TRBJ2-2; 8 bases line up with TRBD1. The germline gives CDR1 NSHNY, CDR2 SYGAGN. CDR3 length: 14 residues. The ends lost 2 bases at V and 6 bases at J; junction bases unmatched: 3. Incomplete CDR3 DNA: TGTGCCAGCAGTGACCTACAGGGGGCCGGG. It encodes CASSDLQGAG. The CDR3 as a whole reads CASSDLQGAGQLYF.

Comments on this clone: Gene names and germline refer to mouse. The read terminates 4 residues before the CDR3 end, so the remaining end is supplied by the germline J gene. The chain has TRBV16 and TRBJ2-3; 9 bases are shared with TRBD1. Germline CDR1 SGHSA, CDR2 FRNQAP. This CDR3 contains 16 residues. The V and J ends lost 1 base and 1 base, in that order; junction bases with no gene match: 3. The CDR3 loop is CASSLGGQGGAETLYF. CDR3 DNA (partial): TGTGCAAGCAGCTTAGGGGGACAGGGTGGTGCAGAA.

This clone was counted between two and nine times. Germline and genes: mouse. The read falls 4 residues short of the CDR3 end, and the missing part is taken from the germline J gene. The V gene is TRBV14, the J gene TRBJ2-1, with 11 bases fitting TRBD1. CDR3 size: 15 residues. Germline V gives CDR1 SGHDT, CDR2 FRDEAV. The trim removed 1 base at V and 3 bases at J, leaving 0 bases unmatched. The part of the CDR3 DNA that was read is TGTGCCAGCAGTTTCGGGACAGGGGGCTATGCT. It yields the protein CASSFGTGGYA. The full CDR3 protein is CASSFGTGGYAEQFF.

In regard to this clone: The genes and germline here are from mouse. The CDR3 loop reads CAWTGQINERLFF. The sequenced part of the CDR3 DNA is TGTGCCTGGACGGGACAAATCAACGAA. The chain couples TRBV31 to TRBJ1-4, with D perhaps matching TRBD1 (6 bases). From the germline J gene comes the end of the CDR3, since the read stops 4 residues before it. Trimming pared 4 bases from V and 4 bases from J, leaving 10 bases between. CDR3 length: 13 residues. Germline-derived CDR1 and CDR2 are GKSSPN and SITVG.